Shown below are 24 T cell receptor beta chains from a single sample sequenced in a study of T cells in narcolepsy. The method was immunoSEQ multiplex PCR; TCRdb's version includes in-frame clones alone and lacks a portion of them. The sample lists some 23,000 clones; almost 85% were seen once. Sequencing used CD45RA- memory CD4+ T cells from PBMCs. The origin of the receptors is a human donor with narcolepsy.

The gene calls are TRBV6-5 and TRBJ2-7, with 7 positions matching TRBD1. Germline assignment: CDR1 MNHEY and CDR2 SVGAGI. The trim removed 5 bases at V and 2 bases at J, leaving 9 bases unmatched. The CDR3 runs 15 residues. The CDR3 protein is CASSPRQGAPYEQYF. The DNA for the CDR3 is TGTGCCAGCAGTCCGCGACAGGGAGCCCCCTACGAGCAGTACTTC.

The J gene is TRBJ2-7, the V gene TRBV15; D may match TRBD1 or TRBD2 (5 bases each). From germline, CDR1 is LNHNV and CDR2 YYDKDF (reference sequence). This CDR3 is 14 amino acids long. Trimming removed 6 bases at V and 2 bases at J, with 14 bases between. CDR3: CATSSERTTYEQYF. In DNA, the CDR3 is TGTGCCACCAGTTCTGAGCGGACAACCTACGAGCAGTACTTC.

The rearrangement joins TRBV28 to TRBJ2-7; 8 bases fit TRBD2. Germline V gene lookup returns CDR1 MDHEN and CDR2 SYDVKM. This CDR3 is 16 amino acids long. With V trimmed by 2 bases and J by 3 bases, 9 bases remained unmatched. The CDR3 is CASSLPQAGAVYEQYF. The DNA for the CDR3 is TGTGCCAGCAGTTTACCGCAAGCGGGAGCGGTCTACGAGCAGTACTTC. The entire variable domain, with the rest obtained from reference TRBV28 and TRBJ2-7, is as follows: DVKVTQSSRYLVKRTGEKVFLECVQDMDHENMFWYRQDPGLGLRLIYFSYDVKMKEKGDIPEGYSVSREKKERFSLILESASTNQTSMYLCASSLPQAGAVYEQYFGPGTRLTVT.

Points on this clone: The identical CDR3 is also encoded by other nucleotide sequences in the sample. The rearrangement joins TRBV5-1 to TRBJ2-7, with D perhaps TRBD1 or TRBD2 (6 bases each). V lost 4 bases and J lost 0, with 14 bases in between. The CDR3 runs 15 residues. CDR1 and CDR2 (germline): SGHRS, YFSETQ. The DNA of the CDR3 is TGCGCCAGCAGCCTGACAGGAGGGAGCTCCTACGAGCAGTACTTC. Protein product: CASSLTGGSSYEQYF.

This chain links TRBV10-2 with TRBJ1-5; D remains unclear. Germline assignment: CDR1 WSHSY and CDR2 SAAADI. Trimming removed 0 bases from V and 5 bases from J, with 8 bases in between. The CDR3 is 14 residues long. The CDR3 coding sequence is TGCGCCAGCAGTGAGTCGGGCAGAGATCAGCCCCAGCATTTT. It translates to CASSESGRDQPQHF.

The genes are TRBV7-2 and TRBJ1-4; D unresolved. Trimming stripped 2 bases from V and 10 bases from J, with 14 bases between. CDR1 and CDR2 from the germline V gene are SGHTA and FQGNSA. The CDR3 spans 14 residues. In DNA form, the CDR3 reads TGTGCCAGCAGCTTATTATGGACCCCACCAAAACTGTTTTTT. It codes for CASSLLWTPPKLFF.

The rearrangement joins TRBV19 to TRBJ2-3; the match to TRBD2 covers 8 bases. The CDR3 runs 14 residues. Germline-derived CDR1 and CDR2 are LNHDA and SQIVND (reference sequence). The V and J ends lost 7 bases and 4 bases, in that order; junction bases with no gene match: 7. The DNA for the CDR3 is TGTGCCAGTAAAGTGTCCGGGAGGGCAGATACGCAGTATTTT. Protein sequence: CASKVSGRADTQYF.

The CDR3 here is CASSPTGPDNQPQHF. CDR3 DNA: TGTGCCAGCAGTCCGACCGGGCCAGACAATCAGCCCCAGCATTTT. This chain connects TRBV2 to TRBJ1-5; no reliable D call. The length of the CDR3 is 15 residues. CDR1 and CDR2 from the germline V gene are SNHLY and FYNNEI. With 5 bases removed from V and 3 bases from J, the gap between germline ends came to 14 bases.

This clone turned up a few times. This chain connects TRBV6-1 to TRBJ2-1; D not certain. V lost 5 bases, J lost 0 bases, and 11 bases lay in between. The CDR3 spans 15 residues. From germline, CDR1 is MNHNS and CDR2 SASEGT. CDR3 region: CASSRFTSSYNEQFF. DNA of the CDR3: TGTGCCAGCAGTCGTTTTACTTCCTCCTACAATGAGCAGTTCTTC.

The genes are TRBV10-3 and TRBJ2-3, with 7 bases fitting TRBD2. The germline CDR1 and CDR2 sequences are ENHRY and SYGVKD. The length of the CDR3 is 14 residues. Trimming at V came to 6 bases and at J to 4 bases, leaving 7 bases not matched to a gene. The chain's CDR3 is CAIRVTSMADTQYF. In nucleotides, the CDR3 is TGTGCCATCAGAGTGACTAGCATGGCAGATACGCAGTATTTT.

The rearrangement links TRBV6-1 to TRBJ2-7, with D possibly being TRBD1 (6 bases). V was trimmed by 10 bases and J by 2 bases, leaving 12 bases between them. Germline V gene sequence: CDR1 MNHNS, CDR2 SASEGT. The CDR3 runs 12 residues. The CDR3, as DNA: TGTGCCACCCGAGGGGGTGCCTACGAGCAGTACTTC. It translates to CATRGGAYEQYF.

Concerning this clone: At one end the junction does not follow the germline gene, possibly because of a read error. This rearrangement joins TRBV28 to TRBJ2-7, with 8 bases fitting TRBD1. In germline, CDR1 is MDHEN, CDR2 SYDVKM. CDR3 length: 11 residues. DNA of the CDR3: TGTGCCAGCAGTAAGAAACAGGGGGAAGTCTTC. Encoded protein: CASSKKQGEVF.

The V gene is TRBV5-1, the J gene TRBJ2-3; D uncertain. The CDR3 runs to 13 residues. V shed 4 bases and J shed 2 bases, with 8 bases lying between them. Germline lookup yields CDR1 SGHRS and CDR2 YFSETQ. The CDR3 DNA follows: TGCGCCAGCAGCCCGACGACCACAGATACGCAGTATTTT. It encodes CASSPTTTDTQYF.

The genes are TRBV7-3 and TRBJ2-1, with D maybe TRBD1 (6 bases). V was clipped by 0 bases and J by 2 bases, with 8 bases between them. Germline V gives CDR1 SGHTA, CDR2 FQGTGA. There are 15 residues in the CDR3. CDR3 bases: TGTGCCAGCAGCTTAACCAGGGGTCCCTACAATGAGCAGTTCTTC. As protein: CASSLTRGPYNEQFF.

The chain combines TRBV5-6 with TRBJ2-3; D is unresolved. The CDR3 is made up of 13 amino acids. The ends were cut back, 0 bases at V and 1 base at J, with 3 bases in the middle. Germline-derived CDR1 and CDR2 are SGHDT and YYEEEE. CDR3 protein: CASSLGGTDTQYF. CDR3 coding DNA: TGTGCCAGCAGCTTGGGGGGCACAGATACGCAGTATTTT.

The chain carries TRBV7-8 and TRBJ2-7, with TRBD1 identical over 7 bases. From germline, CDR1 is SGHVS and CDR2 FQNEAQ. The CDR3 contains 18 residues. V was clipped by 2 bases and J by 1 base; unmatched bases: 14. The CDR3 DNA sequence: TGTGCCAGCAGCTTACACCCTCGAAACAGGGGAAGTTCCTACGAGCAGTACTTC. This codes for CASSLHPRNRGSSYEQYF. Full variable domain (remainder filled in from reference TRBV7-8 and TRBJ2-7): GAGVSQSPRYKVAKRGQDVALRCDPISGHVSLFWYQQALGQGPEFLTYFQNEAQLDKSGLPSDRFFAERPEGSVSTLKIQRTQQEDSAVYLCASSLHPRNRGSSYEQYFGPGTRLTVT.

V is TRBV20-1 and J is TRBJ2-1, with a weak D call TRBD1 (6 bases). Germline values: CDR1 DFQATT, CDR2 SNEGSKA (reference sequence). V was trimmed by 4 bases and J by 6 bases, leaving 7 bases between them. This CDR3 contains 11 residues. Here the CDR3 reads CSAKGGNEQFF. CDR3 nucleotides: TGCAGTGCTAAAGGGGGCAATGAGCAGTTCTTC.

This sequence joins TRBV6-6 and TRBJ2-7; D gene uncertain. CDR3 length equals 14 residues. CDR1 and CDR2 from the germline V gene are MNHNY and SVGAGI (reference sequence). Trimming took off 0 bases at V and 0 bases at J, with 6 bases between the two ends. This CDR3 is CASSYSIFSYEQYF. For the CDR3, the DNA is TGTGCCAGCAGTTACTCTATATTCTCCTACGAGCAGTACTTC.

This clone was counted a few times. This sequence joins TRBV5-1 and TRBJ1-1; D perhaps matches TRBD1 (5 bases). Between the trimmed V and J ends, which lost 4 bases and 1 base, there was a span of 11 bases. Germline loops: CDR1 SGHRS, CDR2 YFSETQ. This CDR3 has 14 residues. In nucleotides, the CDR3 is TGCGCCAGCAGCCTAATCGGGGGGAACACTGAAGCTTTCTTT. This sequence encodes CASSLIGGNTEAFF.

The V gene is TRBV7-9, the J gene TRBJ2-1, with D tentatively TRBD2 (6 bases). CDR1 is SEHNR and CDR2 is FQNEAQ in the germline V gene (reference sequence). The V and J ends lost 4 bases and 2 bases respectively, with 15 bases between them. This CDR3 is built from 16 residues. The CDR3 reads CASSSRGGTTYNEQFF. The CDR3 DNA reads as TGTGCCAGCAGCTCGCGCGGAGGGACCACCTACAATGAGCAGTTCTTC.

This chain uses TRBV11-2 with TRBJ2-7; either TRBD1 or TRBD2 may supply D (5 bases each). The CDR3 is 13 amino acids. The germline V and J ends were trimmed by 5 bases and 2 bases, with 10 bases remaining between them. Germline loops: CDR1 SGHAT, CDR2 FQNNGV. The CDR3 DNA reads as TGTGCCAGCAGCCAGAAGGGACCCTACGAGCAGTACTTC. It translates to CASSQKGPYEQYF.

This clone was seen a few times. V is TRBV5-6 and J is TRBJ2-6, with D perhaps matching TRBD2 (6 bases). The germline gives CDR1 SGHDT, CDR2 YYEEEE. V shed 3 bases and J shed 2 bases, with 15 bases lying between them. This CDR3 is 17 amino acids long. CDR3 bases: TGTGCCAGCAGCTGGGGAGGCATCGGACCTGGGGCCAACGTCCTGACTTTC. Its protein product is CASSWGGIGPGANVLTF.

This clone was detected a few times. The rearrangement uses TRBV5-4 and TRBJ2-7; 12 bases align to TRBD2. Trimming removed 1 base from V and 3 bases from J; junction bases left unmatched: 2. Germline CDR1 is SGHNT and CDR2 is YYREEE (reference sequence). This CDR3 is built from 15 residues. The CDR3 here is CASSLTSGRFYEQYF. The DNA of the CDR3 is TGTGCCAGCAGCTTGACTAGCGGGAGGTTCTACGAGCAGTACTTC.

The chain carries TRBV29-1 and TRBJ2-1; TRBD1 is a possible D gene (6 bases). Germline CDR1 and CDR2: SQVTM and ANQGSEA. CDR3 length: 18 residues. With 4 bases removed from V and 1 base from J, the gap between germline ends came to 23 bases. CDR3 DNA: TGCAGCGTTGGAGGGGGATTAAGGATTGGATTGTCCTACAATGAGCAGTTCTTC. Translation gives CSVGGGLRIGLSYNEQFF.